Following are 23 T cell receptor beta chains from one sample sequenced in a study of OX40 agonist ivuxolimab in advanced cancers. Produced via immunoSEQ multiplex PCR; TCRdb's table is partial and in-frame only. The sample includes just over 35,000 clones, approximately 80% seen only once; the top ten take about a sixth. This specimen was CD4+ or CD8+ T cells sorted from blood, taken in a trial of the OX40 agonist ivuxolimab. The source is an adult with an advanced solid tumor such as melanoma, head and neck, liver or kidney cancer.

The J gene is TRBJ2-2, the V gene TRBV19; D call uncertain. This CDR3 region has 10 residues. V shed 10 bases and J shed 8 bases, with 8 bases lying between them. Germline values: CDR1 LNHDA, CDR2 SQIVND (reference sequence). Here the CDR3 reads CATEGGELFF. DNA for the CDR3: TGTGCCACGGAAGGGGGGGAGCTGTTTTTT.

J is TRBJ2-3 and V is TRBV7-7; D remains unclear. CDR3 length: 13 residues. Trimming removed 2 bases from V and 2 bases from J, with 5 bases in between. In germline, CDR1 is SSHAT, CDR2 FNYEAQ (reference sequence). This CDR3 reads CASSLSLTDTQYF. DNA of the CDR3: TGTGCCAGCAGCTTATCACTCACAGATACGCAGTATTTT.

The gene calls are TRBV28 and TRBJ1-2, with TRBD1 identical over 9 bases. V was clipped by 4 bases and J by 7 bases; unmatched bases: 13. The germline V gene encodes CDR1 MDHEN and CDR2 SYDVKM. The CDR3 has 16 residues. CDR3 nucleotides: TGTGCCAGCAGTTCGCATTTACAGGGGGCGGGTAGTGGCTACACCTTC. Its translation is CASSSHLQGAGSGYTF.

V and J are TRBV6-9 and TRBJ2-1; possibly TRBD2 for D (5 bases). Germline V gives CDR1 MNHGY, CDR2 SVAAGI. V lost 3 bases to trimming and J lost 4 bases, with 19 bases between them. The CDR3 loop spans 17 amino acids. CDR3 in DNA: TGTGCCAGCAGTTACCCGCGTAGGAGCGGACCTTACAATGAGCAGTTCTTC. It translates to CASSYPRRSGPYNEQFF.

The chain is built from TRBV11-3 and TRBJ2-1; TRBD2 might be the D (5 bases). Per the germline V gene, CDR1 is SGHNT and CDR2 is YENEEA. Trimming removed 5 bases at V and 0 bases at J, with 8 bases between. This CDR3 has 14 residues. This chain's CDR3 is CASSGTSSYNEQFF. CDR3 DNA: TGTGCCAGCAGCGGTACTAGCTCCTACAATGAGCAGTTCTTC. Full variable domain (outside the CDR3, taken from reference TRBV11-3 and TRBJ2-1): EAGVVQSPRYKIIEKKQPVAFWCNPISGHNTLYWYLQNLGQGPELLIRYENEEAVDDSQLPKDRFSAERLKGVDSTLKIQPAELGDSAVYLCASSGTSSYNEQFFGPGTRLTVL.

In DNA form, the CDR3 reads TGTGCCAGCAGCCCCGGCGAGAATATAGCGGGGGGGAAGTACTTC. Protein product: CASSPGENIAGGKYF. The genes are TRBV9 and TRBJ2-7; 11 nucleotides agree with TRBD2. The CDR3 is 15 amino acids. J lost 11 bases, V lost 4 bases, and 14 bases had no gene match. Germline V gives CDR1 SGDLS, CDR2 YYNGEE.

CDR3: CASSLERSYGYTF. The CDR3 DNA reads TGTGCCAGCAGCTTGGAACGTAGCTATGGCTACACCTTC. The chain employs TRBV5-8 and TRBJ1-2; D remains ambiguous. Germline CDR1 and CDR2: SGHTS and YDEGEE. This CDR3 is 13 amino acids long. V lost 0 bases, J lost 4 bases, and 7 bases lay in between.

This clone was detected only once. CDR3 nucleotide sequence: TGTGCCAGCAGTGAAGCAATGGACCTGAACACTGAAGCTTTCTTT. Encoded protein: CASSEAMDLNTEAFF. The chain is built from TRBV6-1 and TRBJ1-1, with D hard to call. V lost 0 bases and J lost 0, with 8 bases in between. This CDR3 is built from 15 residues. Per the germline V gene, CDR1 is MNHNS and CDR2 is SASEGT.

This clone was observed a few times. This rearrangement joins TRBV4-1 to TRBJ2-3, with TRBD1 identical over 9 bases. The length of the CDR3 is 16 residues. V lost 4 bases to trimming and J lost 0 bases; unmatched junction nucleotides: 5. Germline V gene data show CDR1 as MGHRA and CDR2 as YSYEKL. The DNA for the CDR3 is TGCGCCAGCAGCCCCTTAGGGACAGGGAGCACAGATACGCAGTATTTT. Its translation is CASSPLGTGSTDTQYF.

The chain uses TRBV11-1 and TRBJ2-1, with 8 bases aligning to TRBD2. Germline CDR1 is SGHAT and CDR2 is FQDESV (reference sequence). The length of the CDR3 is 16 residues. V was clipped by 5 bases and J by 7 bases; unmatched bases: 13. CDR3 DNA sequence: TGTGCCAGCAGCCTAGGGCCTAGCGGGTCGGGTAATGAGCAGTTCTTC. It translates to CASSLGPSGSGNEQFF.

The chain links TRBV19 to TRBJ1-2; the D is unclear. V lost 3 bases and J 1 base, leaving 6 bases between the germline ends. CDR3 length: 13 residues. Germline-derived CDR1 and CDR2 are LNHDA and SQIVND (reference sequence). For the CDR3, the DNA is TGTGCCAGTAGTATGCAGGTTAACTATGGCTACACCTTC. This translates into CASSMQVNYGYTF.

The V gene is TRBV30, the J gene TRBJ1-5; D is uncertain. The V gene's germline CDR1 is GTSNPN and CDR2 SVGIG (reference sequence). CDR3 length: 15 amino acids. Trimming removed 0 bases from V and 6 bases from J, with 15 bases in between. This CDR3 reads CAWSVKGIYSQPQHF. The DNA for the CDR3 is TGTGCCTGGAGTGTAAAGGGAATCTATTCTCAGCCCCAGCATTTT.

The V gene is TRBV4-2, the J gene TRBJ2-1; TRBD2 aligns across 9 bases. Germline V gene data show CDR1 as LGHNA and CDR2 as YNFKEQ. V dropped 3 bases and J dropped 4; count of bases not matched to a gene: 4. CDR3 length: 15 residues. The CDR3 region is CASSHSTSGYNEQFF. The CDR3 DNA sequence: TGTGCCAGCAGCCATAGTACTAGCGGGTACAATGAGCAGTTCTTC.

The chain employs TRBV10-2 and TRBJ2-7; D is uncertain. Germline loops: CDR1 WSHSY, CDR2 SAAADI. The CDR3 length is 15 residues. Between the trimmed V and J ends, which lost 0 bases and 7 bases, there was a span of 16 bases. The CDR3 DNA reads as TGCGCCAGCAGTGAGTCCAGCGAAATACGTGGAGAGCAGTACTTC. As protein: CASSESSEIRGEQYF.

This chain connects TRBV11-2 to TRBJ2-2; perhaps TRBD2 as D (6 bases). The CDR3 runs to 13 residues. The ends were cut back, 6 bases at V and 11 bases at J, with 16 bases in the middle. The germline CDR1 and CDR2 sequences are SGHAT and FQNNGV. CDR3 in DNA: TGTGCCAGCAGATTTAGCGGCGTCGGTGAGCTGTTTTTT. Amino acids: CASRFSGVGELFF.

The chain combines TRBV25-1 with TRBJ2-7; D might be TRBD1 or TRBD2, each matching 7 bases. The V gene lost 5 bases and the J gene lost 2 bases, with 13 bases spanning the gap. The germline CDR1 and CDR2 sequences are MGHDK and SYGVNS. The CDR3 runs 14 residues. The CDR3 loop reads CASSWEGAAYEQYF. The CDR3 DNA reads TGTGCCAGCAGTTGGGAGGGGGCAGCCTACGAGCAGTACTTC.

The V call is TRBV5-4, the J call TRBJ2-1, with 8 bases identical to TRBD1. The CDR3 totals 16 residues. Germline loops: CDR1 SGHNT, CDR2 YYREEE (reference sequence). V gave up 0 bases and J gave up 2 bases; unmatched junction bases: 4. CDR3: CASSLVETGAYNEQFF. In DNA, the CDR3 is TGTGCCAGCAGCTTGGTGGAGACAGGGGCCTACAATGAGCAGTTCTTC.

The CDR3 nucleotides are TGTGCCAGCAGTGGGACTGGGGCAAATGAGCAGTTCTTC. Its protein is CASSGTGANEQFF. The rearrangement joins TRBV27 to TRBJ2-1; D is perhaps TRBD2 (6 bases). V dropped 5 bases and J dropped 7 bases, with 12 bases sitting between them. The CDR3 is 13 amino acids. Germline V gives CDR1 MNHEY, CDR2 SMNVEV (reference sequence).

The rearrangement uses TRBV11-3 and TRBJ1-1; 8 bases align to TRBD1. Germline assignment: CDR1 SGHNT and CDR2 YENEEA. With 5 bases clipped from V and 4 bases from J, the junction kept 12 bases outside the gene matches. This CDR3 contains 16 residues. Written as DNA, the CDR3 is TGTGCCAGCAGCGACATTTGGACAGGGAGGACCACTGAAGCTTTCTTT. Its translation is CASSDIWTGRTTEAFF. Looking up the rest from reference TRBV11-3 and TRBJ1-1 gives the full variable domain: EAGVVQSPRYKIIEKKQPVAFWCNPISGHNTLYWYLQNLGQGPELLIRYENEEAVDDSQLPKDRFSAERLKGVDSTLKIQPAELGDSAVYLCASSDIWTGRTTEAFFGQGTRLTVV.

The genes are TRBV7-3 and TRBJ2-1; a weak D match, TRBD1 (6 bases). The CDR3 has 11 amino acids. V was clipped by 5 bases and J by 10 bases, with 9 bases between them. Germline V gene lookup returns CDR1 SGHTA and CDR2 FQGTGA. This CDR3 is CASSAGVEQFF. DNA for the CDR3: TGTGCCAGCAGCGCAGGGGTGGAGCAGTTCTTC. Filled out from reference TRBV7-3 and TRBJ2-1, the complete variable domain reads GAGVSQTPSNKVTEKGKYVELRCDPISGHTALYWYRQSLGQGPEFLIYFQGTGAADDSGLPNDRFFAVRPEGSVSTLKIQRTERGDSAVYLCASSAGVEQFFGPGTRLTVL.

The chain has TRBV9 and TRBJ1-5; 7 bases are a match to TRBD1. J gave up 0 bases and V 6 bases, and 3 bases lay outside the gene matches. Germline V gene sequence: CDR1 SGDLS, CDR2 YYNGEE. The CDR3 extends over 14 amino acids. As DNA, the CDR3 is TGTGCCAGCAACACAGGGGATAGCAATCAGCCCCAGCATTTT. As protein: CASNTGDSNQPQHF.

This rearrangement joins TRBV2 to TRBJ2-7; no definite D call. The CDR3 is 11 residues long. The V gene lost 7 bases and the J gene lost 4 bases, with 8 bases spanning the gap. Germline assignment: CDR1 SNHLY and CDR2 FYNNEI. CDR3 amino acids: CASIVRYEQYF. CDR3 nucleotide sequence: TGTGCCAGCATAGTCCGGTACGAGCAGTACTTC.

This clone was seen a single time. This rearrangement joins TRBV5-1 to TRBJ2-2; D tentatively reads TRBD1 or TRBD2 (5 bases each). V lost 3 bases and J 5 bases, leaving 20 bases between the germline ends. CDR1 and CDR2 (germline): SGHRS, YFSETQ. The CDR3 runs to 17 residues. CDR3 loop: CASSSSLGGARTGELFF. CDR3 nucleotide sequence: TGCGCCAGCAGCTCCTCCCTTGGGGGTGCCCGAACCGGGGAGCTGTTTTTT.